This T cell receptor beta chain was sequenced for a study of blood T cell repertoires in COVID-19. Measured with immunoSEQ multiplex PCR; TCRdb has only the in-frame clones, and not every one. The table records fewer than 100,000 clones, 80% of them present only once. This TCR derives from a woman aged 70-85 years with acute or convalescent COVID-19. Sequenced input: peripheral blood.

DNA for the CDR3: TGTGCCAGCAGATATACAGGGACGGGCACCGGGGAGCTGTTTTTT. Its translation: CASRYTGTGTGELFF. V and J are TRBV2 and TRBJ2-2; perhaps TRBD1 as D (6 bases). Per the germline V gene, CDR1 is SNHLY and CDR2 is FYNNEI. Between the trimmed V and J ends, which lost 6 bases and 4 bases, there was a span of 15 bases. The CDR3 sequence is 15 residues long.